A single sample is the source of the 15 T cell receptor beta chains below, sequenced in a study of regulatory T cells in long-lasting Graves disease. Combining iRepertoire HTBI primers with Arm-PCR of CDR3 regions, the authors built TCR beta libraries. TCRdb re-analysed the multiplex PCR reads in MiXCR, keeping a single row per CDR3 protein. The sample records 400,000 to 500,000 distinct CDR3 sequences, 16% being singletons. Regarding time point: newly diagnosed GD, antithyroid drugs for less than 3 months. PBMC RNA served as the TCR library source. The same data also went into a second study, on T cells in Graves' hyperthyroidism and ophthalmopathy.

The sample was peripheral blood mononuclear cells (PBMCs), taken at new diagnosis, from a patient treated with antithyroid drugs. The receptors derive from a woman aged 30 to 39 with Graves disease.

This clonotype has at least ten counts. The CDR3 DNA follows: TGTGCCAGCAGCCCTGCACTAGGGCGTTCCTCTGGAAACACCATATATTTT. Translation gives CASSPALGRSSGNTIYF. The chain is built from TRBV11-2 and TRBJ1-3; no firm D call. The CDR3 is 17 amino acids. Trimming removed 5 bases at V and 0 bases at J, with 17 bases between. Germline V lookup: CDR1 SGHAT, CDR2 FQNNGV.

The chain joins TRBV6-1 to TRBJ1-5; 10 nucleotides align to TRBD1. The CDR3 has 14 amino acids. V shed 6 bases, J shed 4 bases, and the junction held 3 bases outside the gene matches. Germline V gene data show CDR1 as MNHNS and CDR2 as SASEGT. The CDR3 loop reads CASRGTGVNQPQHF. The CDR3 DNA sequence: TGTGCCAGCAGGGGGACAGGGGTTAATCAGCCCCAGCATTTT.

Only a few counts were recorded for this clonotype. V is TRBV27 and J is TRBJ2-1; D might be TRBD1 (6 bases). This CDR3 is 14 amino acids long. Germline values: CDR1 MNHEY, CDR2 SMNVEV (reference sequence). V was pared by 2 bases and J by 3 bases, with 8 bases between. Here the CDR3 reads CASSLQGHYNEQFF. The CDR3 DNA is TGTGCCAGCAGTTTACAGGGACACTACAATGAGCAGTTCTTC.

The CDR3, as DNA: TGTGCCAGCAGCCAACCGGGACAGGGAGGAAGGGGCTACACCTTC. Residues: CASSQPGQGGRGYTF. V is TRBV3-1 and J is TRBJ1-2; 9 nucleotides agree with TRBD1. The CDR3 length is 15 residues. With V trimmed by 2 bases and J by 8 bases, 9 bases remained unmatched. Germline CDR1 LGHDT, CDR2 YNNKEL (reference sequence).

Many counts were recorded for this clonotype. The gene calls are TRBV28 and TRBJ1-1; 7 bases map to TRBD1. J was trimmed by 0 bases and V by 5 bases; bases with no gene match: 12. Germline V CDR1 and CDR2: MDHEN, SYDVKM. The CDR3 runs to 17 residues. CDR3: CASSAGWRGQMNTEAFF. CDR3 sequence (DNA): TGTGCCAGCAGTGCGGGTTGGAGGGGGCAGATGAACACTGAAGCTTTCTTT.

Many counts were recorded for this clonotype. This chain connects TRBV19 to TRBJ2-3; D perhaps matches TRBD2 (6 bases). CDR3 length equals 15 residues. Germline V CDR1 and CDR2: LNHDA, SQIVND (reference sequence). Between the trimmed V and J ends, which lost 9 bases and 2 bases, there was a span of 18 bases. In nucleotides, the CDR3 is TGTGCCAGCAGCGACGGGACTTCTTCCACAGATACGCAGTATTTT. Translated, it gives CASSDGTSSTDTQYF. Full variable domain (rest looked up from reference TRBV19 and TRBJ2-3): DGGITQSPKYLFRKEGQNVTLSCEQNLNHDAMYWYRQDPGQGLRLIYYSQIVNDFQKGDIAEGYSVSREKKESFPLTVTSAQKNPTAFYLCASSDGTSSTDTQYFGPGTRLTVL.

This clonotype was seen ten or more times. The CDR3 DNA is TGCAGTGCTAGGGTAGCGGGAGGGAGCTCCTACAATGAGCAGTTCTTC. It encodes CSARVAGGSSYNEQFF. The J gene is TRBJ2-1, the V gene TRBV20-1; 11 bases line up with TRBD2. This CDR3 spans 16 amino acids. Unmatched junction bases numbered 4, after V lost 3 bases and J lost 0 bases. CDR1 DFQATT and CDR2 SNEGSKA come from the germline V gene (reference sequence).

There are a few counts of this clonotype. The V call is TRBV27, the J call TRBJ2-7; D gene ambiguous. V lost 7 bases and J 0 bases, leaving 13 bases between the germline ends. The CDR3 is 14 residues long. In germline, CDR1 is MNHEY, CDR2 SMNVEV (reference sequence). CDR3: CASMFSPFSYEQYF. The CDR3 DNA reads TGTGCCAGCATGTTTAGCCCTTTCTCCTACGAGCAGTACTTC.

The CDR3: CASSGDAYSYNSPLHF. In nucleotides, the CDR3 is TGTGCCAGCAGCGGAGATGCTTACTCCTATAATTCACCCCTCCACTTT. The chain employs TRBV9 and TRBJ1-6; D gene unclear. The CDR3 spans 16 residues. V shed 3 bases and J shed 0 bases, with 10 bases lying between them. Germline V CDR1 and CDR2: SGDLS, YYNGEE.

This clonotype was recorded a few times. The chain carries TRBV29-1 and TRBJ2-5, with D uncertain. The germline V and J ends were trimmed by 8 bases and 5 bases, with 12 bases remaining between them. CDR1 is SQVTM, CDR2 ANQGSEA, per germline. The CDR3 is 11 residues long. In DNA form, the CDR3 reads TGCAGCACCCGGTCGGAGGAGACCCAGTACTTC. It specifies CSTRSEETQYF.

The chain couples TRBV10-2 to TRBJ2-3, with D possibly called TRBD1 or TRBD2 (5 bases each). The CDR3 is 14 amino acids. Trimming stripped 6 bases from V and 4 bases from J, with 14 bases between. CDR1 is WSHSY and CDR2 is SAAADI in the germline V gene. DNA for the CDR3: TGCGCCAGCAGGGGACGGATCGGTGCAGATACGCAGTATTTT. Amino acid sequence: CASRGRIGADTQYF.

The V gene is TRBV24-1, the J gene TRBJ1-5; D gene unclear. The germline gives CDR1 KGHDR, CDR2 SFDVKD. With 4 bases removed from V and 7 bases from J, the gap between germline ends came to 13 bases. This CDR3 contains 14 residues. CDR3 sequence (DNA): TGTGCCACCAGTGACTCCACTGGAGGGCAGCCCCAGCATTTT. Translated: CATSDSTGGQPQHF.

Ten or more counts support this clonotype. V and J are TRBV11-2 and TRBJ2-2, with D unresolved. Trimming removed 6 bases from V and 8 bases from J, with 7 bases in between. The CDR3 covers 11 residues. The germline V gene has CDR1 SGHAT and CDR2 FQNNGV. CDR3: CASRQMGELFF. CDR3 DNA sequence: TGTGCCAGCAGACAAATGGGGGAGCTGTTTTTT.

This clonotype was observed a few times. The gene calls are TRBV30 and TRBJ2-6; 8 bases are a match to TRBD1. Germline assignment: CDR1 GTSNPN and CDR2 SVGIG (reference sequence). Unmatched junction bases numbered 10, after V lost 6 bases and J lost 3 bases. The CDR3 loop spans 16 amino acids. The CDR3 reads CACATGVLVGANVLTF. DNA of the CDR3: TGTGCCTGTGCGACAGGGGTCTTGGTTGGGGCCAACGTCCTGACTTTC.

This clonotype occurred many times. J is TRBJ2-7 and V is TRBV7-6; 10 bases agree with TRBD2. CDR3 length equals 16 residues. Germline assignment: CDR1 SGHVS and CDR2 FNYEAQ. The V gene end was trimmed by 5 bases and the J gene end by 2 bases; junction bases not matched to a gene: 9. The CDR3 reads CASSQYRTSGTYEQYF. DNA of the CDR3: TGTGCCAGCAGCCAATACCGGACTAGCGGCACCTACGAGCAGTACTTC.